One sample yielded the 9 T cell receptor beta chains listed below, sequenced in a study of early T cells in non-severe SARS-CoV-2 infection. In TCRdb, the 5' RACE reads were re-called with MiXCR into one record per CDR3 protein. The data show tens of thousands of distinct CDR3 sequences, roughly 15% seen once. The sample was whole blood. These receptors were collected from an adult who was a healthcare worker with PCR-confirmed SARS-CoV-2 infection or an uninfected control (not recorded which).

This chain joins TRBV28 and TRBJ2-3; 11 bases are a match to TRBD2. The germline V gene encodes CDR1 MDHEN and CDR2 SYDVKM. The ends lost 3 bases at V and 5 bases at J; junction bases unmatched: 4. The CDR3 extends over 15 amino acids. The CDR3 spells CASSFELAGGDTQYF. The CDR3 nucleotides are TGTGCCAGCAGTTTTGAGCTAGCGGGAGGAGATACGCAGTATTTT.

The chain recombines TRBV29-1 with TRBJ1-1, with D uncertain. The CDR3 spans 13 residues. Trimming stripped 1 base from V and 1 base from J, with 7 bases between. Germline V gene lookup returns CDR1 SQVTM and CDR2 ANQGSEA. The CDR3 sequence: CSVEVGTNTEAFF. DNA of the CDR3: TGCAGCGTTGAAGTGGGCACGAACACTGAAGCTTTCTTT.

The table lists this clonotype with a few counts. The CDR3: CASSLVTEGKDTQYF. Written as DNA, the CDR3 is TGCGCCAGCAGCTTGGTAACAGAAGGGAAAGATACGCAGTATTTT. The chain couples TRBV5-1 to TRBJ2-3, with D unclear. The V end lost 0 bases, the J end lost 5 bases, and 13 bases lay between the germline ends. The germline gives CDR1 SGHRS, CDR2 YFSETQ. The CDR3 runs to 15 residues.

The chain couples TRBV12-3 or TRBV12-4 to TRBJ1-3; D is undetermined. The CDR3 has 16 amino acids. Trimming left V 1 base short and J 3 bases short, with 13 bases between. CDR3 sequence: CASSLEAAGVGNTIYF. Written as DNA, the CDR3 is TGTGCCAGCAGTTTAGAAGCGGCGGGTGTTGGAAACACCATATATTTT.

CDR3 DNA sequence: TGTGCCAGCAGTGAAGGCGCGAACACTGAAGCTTTCTTT. This gives the protein CASSEGANTEAFF. This rearrangement joins TRBV6-1 to TRBJ1-1, with D unresolved. Germline V gene sequence: CDR1 MNHNS, CDR2 SASEGT. Trimming stripped 1 base from V and 1 base from J, with 4 bases between. This CDR3 spans 13 amino acids.

The chain links TRBV20-1 to TRBJ2-5; D is unclear. Germline V gene sequence: CDR1 DFQATT, CDR2 SNEGSKA (reference sequence). This CDR3 region has 10 residues. The V end lost 5 bases, the J end lost 5 bases, and 6 bases lay between the germline ends. The CDR3 protein is CSAGLETQYF. The CDR3 region has the DNA TGCAGTGCTGGTCTTGAGACCCAGTACTTC.

CDR3 amino acids: CASISRQLNYGYTF. The CDR3 DNA reads as TGTGCCAGCATTTCCCGGCAGCTAAACTATGGCTACACCTTC. The rearrangement joins TRBV12-3 or TRBV12-4 to TRBJ1-2; D uncertain. The CDR3 has 14 amino acids. V was shortened by 7 bases and J by 2 bases, with 14 bases between the two germline ends.

This clonotype occurred many times. The chain employs TRBV9 and TRBJ2-3; D is uncertain. This CDR3 is 16 amino acids long. Trimming removed 0 bases from V and 0 bases from J, with 11 bases in between. Germline CDR1 is SGDLS and CDR2 is YYNGEE. CDR3 in amino acids: CASSVDRASSTDTQYF. DNA for the CDR3: TGTGCCAGCAGCGTAGACAGAGCTTCTAGCACAGATACGCAGTATTTT.

This clonotype has ten or more counts. This chain joins TRBV29-1 and TRBJ1-5; TRBD1 matches at 8 bases. The CDR3 covers 13 residues. Per germline, CDR1 SQVTM and CDR2 ANQGSEA. Trimming at V came to 4 bases and at J to 4 bases, leaving 3 bases not matched to a gene. CDR3 nucleotides: TGCAGCGTTGCGACAGGGGTAAATCAGCCCCAGCATTTT. Its translation: CSVATGVNQPQHF.